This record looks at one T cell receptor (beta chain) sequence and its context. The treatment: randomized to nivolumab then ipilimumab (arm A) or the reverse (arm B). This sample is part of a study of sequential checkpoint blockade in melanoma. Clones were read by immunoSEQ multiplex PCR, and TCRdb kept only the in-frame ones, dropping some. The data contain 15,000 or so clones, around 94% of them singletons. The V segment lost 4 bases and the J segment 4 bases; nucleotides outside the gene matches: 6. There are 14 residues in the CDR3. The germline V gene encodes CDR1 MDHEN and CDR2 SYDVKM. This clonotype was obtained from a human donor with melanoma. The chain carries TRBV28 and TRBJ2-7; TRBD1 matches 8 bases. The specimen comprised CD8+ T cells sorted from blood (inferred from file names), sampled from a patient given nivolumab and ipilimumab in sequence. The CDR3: CASSWTGTSYEQYV. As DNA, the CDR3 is TGTGCCAGCAGTTGGACAGGGACTTCTTACGAGCAGTACGTC.